The rows below give T cell receptor beta chains drawn from one sample of a study of Graves' ophthalmopathy and Graves' hyperthyroidism. TCRdb ran MiXCR on the multiplex PCR reads and lists one entry per CDR3 protein. The data show some 350,000 distinct CDR3 sequences, roughly 17% seen once. Input material: peripheral blood. These receptors were taken from an adult woman with stable Graves' hyperthyroidism. Both conserved end residues are part of each CDR3. D genes are given only for firm matches. Only part of the rows carry a size: once, few, many, or a class if the clone is expanded.

clone_size j_call d_call cdr3_length v_call cdr3_aa cdr3_nt
many TRBJ1-1 NA 14 TRBV10-3 CAISDGALNTEAFF TGTGCCATCAGTGACGGGGCTCTGAACACTGAAGCTTTCTTT
NA TRBJ2-7 TRBD2 16 TRBV6-5 CASSSLAGGISYEQYF TGTGCCAGCAGTTCGCTAGCGGGAGGGATCTCCTACGAGCAGTACTTC
many TRBJ2-7 TRBD1 15 TRBV12-3/TRBV12-4 CASSRRTGKFYEQYF TGTGCCAGCAGCCGTCGGACAGGGAAATTTTACGAGCAGTACTTC
NA TRBJ2-7 TRBD1 17 TRBV6-5 CASSYKPYRDRGSEQYF TGTGCCAGCAGTTACAAGCCCTACCGGGACAGGGGGTCCGAGCAGTACTTC
many TRBJ2-7 NA 12 TRBV27 CASSLSSGEQYF TGTGCCAGCAGTTTATCCTCGGGCGAGCAGTACTTC
many TRBJ2-7 NA 11 TRBV6-2/TRBV6-3 CASSHLHEQYF TGTGCCAGCAGTCACCTACACGAGCAGTACTTC
many TRBJ1-3 NA 17 TRBV5-8 CASSLDPNPFSGNTIYF TGTGCCAGCAGCTTGGATCCCAACCCCTTCTCTGGAAACACCATATATTTT
many TRBJ1-3 NA 16 TRBV4-1 CASSPGRFTSGNTIYF TGCGCCAGCAGCCCCGGGCGGTTCACCTCTGGAAACACCATATATTTT
many TRBJ2-7 TRBD1 16 TRBV12-3/TRBV12-4 CASSRAGTGLLWEQYF TGTGCCAGCAGCAGAGCCGGGACAGGGCTCCTCTGGGAGCAGTACTTC
many TRBJ2-5 TRBD1 18 TRBV5-1 CASSRYRYRDRPQETQYF TGCGCCAGCAGCAGATACCGCTATCGGGACAGGCCACAAGAGACCCAGTACTTC
few TRBJ2-5 NA 14 TRBV18 CASSPPQGRQTQYF TGTGCCAGCTCACCACCGCAGGGCCGGCAGACCCAGTACTTC
NA TRBJ2-7 TRBD1 16 TRBV28 CASSSPTGTGSYEQYF TGTGCCAGCAGTAGTCCGACCGGGACAGGGAGCTACGAGCAGTACTTC
many TRBJ2-7 NA 13 TRBV6-5 CASAPRASYEQYF TGTGCCAGCGCCCCCAGAGCATCCTACGAGCAGTACTTC
many TRBJ2-7 NA 13 TRBV29-1 CSVVGGPGYEQYF TGCAGCGTTGTTGGCGGGCCGGGCTACGAGCAGTACTTC
many TRBJ1-5 TRBD1 15 TRBV7-2 CASSPQGQRNQPQHF TGTGCCAGCAGCCCCCAGGGACAGAGAAATCAGCCCCAGCATTTT
many TRBJ2-7 TRBD2 14 TRBV12-3/TRBV12-4 CASSFSSGAYEQYF TGTGCCAGCAGTTTTAGTAGCGGGGCCTACGAGCAGTACTTC